The 2 T cell receptor beta chains below were found in one sample sequenced in a study of T cells in Graves' hyperthyroidism and ophthalmopathy. The CDR3 regions of TCR beta were amplified from RNA transcripts. The primer set for the first-round RT-PCR of the TCR CDR3 was HTBI. TCRdb recomputed calls from the multiplex PCR reads with MiXCR, one row per CDR3 protein. The table shows 350,000 to 400,000 distinct CDR3 sequences, with 15% occurring only once. The sample was blood. The origin of the receptors is a woman in her 30s with Graves' hyperthyroidism.

This clonotype has only a few counts. V is TRBV28 and J is TRBJ1-2; the D is unclear. CDR3 length: 14 residues. V lost 1 base, J lost 8 bases, and 14 bases lay in between. CDR1 MDHEN and CDR2 SYDVKM come from the germline V gene. CDR3 region: CASSLFPQDRGYTF. CDR3 in DNA: TGTGCCAGCAGTTTATTCCCCCAGGATCGGGGCTACACCTTC.

This clonotype occurred a few times. The chain links TRBV6-1 to TRBJ1-5; D remains ambiguous. Trimming cost V 7 bases and J 6 bases, with 10 bases left between them. CDR1 is MNHNS and CDR2 is SASEGT in the germline V gene. This CDR3 is 12 amino acids long. CDR3 sequence (DNA): TGTGCCAGCACCGAGTCGGGTCAGCCCCAGCATTTT. Translation: CASTESGQPQHF.